The present T cell receptor (beta chain) was sequenced within a study of blood T cells in healthy people across ages. CDR3 length equals 12 residues. Germline CDR1 reads LGHDT; CDR2 reads YNNKEL (reference sequence). The J segment lost 5 bases and the V segment lost 8 bases, leaving 6 bases of the junction unmatched. Combining a sample-barcoded 5' primer with a J-beta primer mix, a second PCR ran for roughly 7 to 12 cycles. TCRdb passed the 5' RACE reads through MiXCR, listing each CDR3 protein once. The table shows a few hundred thousand distinct CDR3 sequences, with around 27% occurring only once. The data also belong to a second study, concerning T cells of mothers and their children. From that study: Reads recorded for TCR beta CDR3 numbered over 9 million per mother and roughly 3 million per child.

Specimen: blood. The chain combines TRBV3-1 with TRBJ2-7; 7 nucleotides agree with TRBD2. This receptor was taken from a boy between 2 and 10 years old in good health. The CDR3 loop is CASGGGGDEQYF. In DNA, the CDR3 is TGTGCCAGCGGTGGGGGGGGAGACGAGCAGTACTTC.